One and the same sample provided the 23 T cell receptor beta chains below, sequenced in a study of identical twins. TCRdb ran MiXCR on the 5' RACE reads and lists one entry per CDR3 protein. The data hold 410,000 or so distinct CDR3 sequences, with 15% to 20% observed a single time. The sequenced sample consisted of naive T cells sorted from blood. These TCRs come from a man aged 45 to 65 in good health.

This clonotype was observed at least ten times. In DNA form, the CDR3 reads TGTGCCAGCAGCTTAAATGCGGGAGGGCTTGGGACCCAGTACTTC. Translation gives CASSLNAGGLGTQYF. The rearrangement joins TRBV7-3 to TRBJ2-5, with TRBD2 matching 9 bases. Germline values: CDR1 SGHTA, CDR2 FQGTGA. The CDR3 is 15 amino acids. J gave up 7 bases and V 1 base, and 7 bases lay outside the gene matches.

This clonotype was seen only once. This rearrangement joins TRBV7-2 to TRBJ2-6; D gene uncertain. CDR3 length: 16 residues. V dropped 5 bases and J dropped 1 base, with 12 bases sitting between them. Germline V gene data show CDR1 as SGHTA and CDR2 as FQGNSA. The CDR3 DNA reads TGTGCCAGCAGCCCTCTCTCCAGATCTGGGGCCAACGTCCTGACTTTC. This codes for CASSPLSRSGANVLTF.

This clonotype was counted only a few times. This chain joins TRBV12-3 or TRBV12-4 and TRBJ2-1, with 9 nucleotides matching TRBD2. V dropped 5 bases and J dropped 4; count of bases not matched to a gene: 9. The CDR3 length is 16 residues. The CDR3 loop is CASSLFSGSAYNEQFF. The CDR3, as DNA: TGTGCCAGCAGTCTGTTTAGCGGGAGCGCTTACAATGAGCAGTTCTTC.

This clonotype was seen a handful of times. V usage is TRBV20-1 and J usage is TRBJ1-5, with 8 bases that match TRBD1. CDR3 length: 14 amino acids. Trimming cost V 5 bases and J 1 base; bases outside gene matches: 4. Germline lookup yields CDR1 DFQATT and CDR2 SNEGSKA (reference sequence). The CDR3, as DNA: TGCAGTGCTCGCACAGGGGGAAGCAATCAGCCCCAGCATTTT. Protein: CSARTGGSNQPQHF.

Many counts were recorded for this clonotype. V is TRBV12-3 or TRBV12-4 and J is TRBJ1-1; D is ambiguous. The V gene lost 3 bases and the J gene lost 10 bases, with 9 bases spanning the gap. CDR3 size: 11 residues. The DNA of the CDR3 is TGTGCCAGCAGTTTGGGGATTGGAGCTTTCTTT. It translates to CASSLGIGAFF.

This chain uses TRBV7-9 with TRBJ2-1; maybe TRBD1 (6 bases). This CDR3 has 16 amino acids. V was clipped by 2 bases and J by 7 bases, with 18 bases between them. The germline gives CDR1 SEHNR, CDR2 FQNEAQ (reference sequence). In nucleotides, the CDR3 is TGTGCCAGCAGCTTACGCAGGACAGATACCACTAATGAGCAGTTCTTC. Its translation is CASSLRRTDTTNEQFF.

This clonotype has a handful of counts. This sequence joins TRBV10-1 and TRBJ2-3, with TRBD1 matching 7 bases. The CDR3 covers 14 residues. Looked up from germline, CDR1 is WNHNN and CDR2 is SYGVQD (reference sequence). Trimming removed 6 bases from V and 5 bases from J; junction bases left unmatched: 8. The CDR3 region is CASSAATGRDTQYF. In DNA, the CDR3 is TGCGCCAGCAGCGCAGCGACAGGGAGAGATACGCAGTATTTT.

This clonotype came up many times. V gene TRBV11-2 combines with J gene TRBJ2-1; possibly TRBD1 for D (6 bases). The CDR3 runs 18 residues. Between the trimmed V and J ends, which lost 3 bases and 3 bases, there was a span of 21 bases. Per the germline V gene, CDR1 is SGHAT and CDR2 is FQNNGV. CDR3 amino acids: CASSLPPGENHFYNEQFF. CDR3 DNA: TGTGCCAGCAGCTTGCCTCCAGGGGAGAACCACTTCTACAATGAGCAGTTCTTC.

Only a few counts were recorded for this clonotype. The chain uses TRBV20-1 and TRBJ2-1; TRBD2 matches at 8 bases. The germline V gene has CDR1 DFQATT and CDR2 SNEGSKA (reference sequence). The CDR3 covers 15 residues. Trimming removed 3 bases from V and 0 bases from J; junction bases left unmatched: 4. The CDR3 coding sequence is TGCAGTGCTAGGGACCTAGCGGGCTCCTACAATGAGCAGTTCTTC. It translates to CSARDLAGSYNEQFF.

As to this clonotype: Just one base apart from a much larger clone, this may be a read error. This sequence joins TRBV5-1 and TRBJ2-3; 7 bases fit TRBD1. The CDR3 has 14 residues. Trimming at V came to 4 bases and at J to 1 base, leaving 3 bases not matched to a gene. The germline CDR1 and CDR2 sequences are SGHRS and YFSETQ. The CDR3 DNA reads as TGCGCCAGCAGCATGGGGACAGGCACAGATACGCAGTATTTT. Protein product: CASSMGTGTDTQYF.

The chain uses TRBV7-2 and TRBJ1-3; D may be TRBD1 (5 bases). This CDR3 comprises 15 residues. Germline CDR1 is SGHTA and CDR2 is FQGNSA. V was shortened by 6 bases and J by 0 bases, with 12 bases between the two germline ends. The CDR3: CASSRGGNSGNTIYF. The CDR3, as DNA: TGTGCCAGCAGTCGGGGGGGAAACTCTGGAAACACCATATATTTT. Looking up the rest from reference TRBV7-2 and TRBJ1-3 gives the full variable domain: GAGVSQSPSNKVTEKGKDVELRCDPISGHTALYWYRQSLGQGLEFLIYFQGNSAPDKSGLPSDRFSAERTGGSVSTLTIQRTQQEDSAVYLCASSRGGNSGNTIYFGEGSWLTVV.

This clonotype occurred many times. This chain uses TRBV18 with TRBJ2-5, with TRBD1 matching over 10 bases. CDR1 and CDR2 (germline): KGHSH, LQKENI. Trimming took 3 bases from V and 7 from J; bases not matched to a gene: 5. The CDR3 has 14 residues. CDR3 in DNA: TGTGCCAGCTCACCCTCCCGGGACAGGGGGACCCAGTACTTC. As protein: CASSPSRDRGTQYF.

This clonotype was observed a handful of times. CDR3 in amino acids: CSARGAPNHYGYTF. As DNA, the CDR3 is TGCAGTGCTAGGGGGGCCCCAAACCACTATGGCTACACCTTC. V gene TRBV20-1 combines with J gene TRBJ1-2, with a tentative D call TRBD1 (6 bases). The CDR3 runs 14 residues. Trimming shortened V by 3 bases and J by 3 bases, and 14 bases separated the two germline ends. Germline CDR1 reads DFQATT; CDR2 reads SNEGSKA (reference sequence).

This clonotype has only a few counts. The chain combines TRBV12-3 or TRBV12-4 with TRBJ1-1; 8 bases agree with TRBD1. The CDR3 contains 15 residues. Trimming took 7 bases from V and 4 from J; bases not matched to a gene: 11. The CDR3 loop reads CASNGQGARVTEAFF. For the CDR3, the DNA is TGTGCCAGCAATGGCCAGGGGGCGCGGGTCACTGAAGCTTTCTTT.

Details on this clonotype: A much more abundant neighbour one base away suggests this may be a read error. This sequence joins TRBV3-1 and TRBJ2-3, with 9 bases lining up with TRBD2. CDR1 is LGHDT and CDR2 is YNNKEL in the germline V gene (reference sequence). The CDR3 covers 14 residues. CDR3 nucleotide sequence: TGTGCCAGCAGCCATGGGACTAGCACAGGTACGCAGTATTTT. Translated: CASSHGTSTGTQYF.

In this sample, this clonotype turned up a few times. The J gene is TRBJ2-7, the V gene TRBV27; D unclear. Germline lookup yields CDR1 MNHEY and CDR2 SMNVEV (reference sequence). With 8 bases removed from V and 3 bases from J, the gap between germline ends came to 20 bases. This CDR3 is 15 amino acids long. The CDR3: CASSQLSNGLYEQYF. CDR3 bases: TGTGCCAGCTCCCAGTTATCGAACGGGCTCTACGAGCAGTACTTC.

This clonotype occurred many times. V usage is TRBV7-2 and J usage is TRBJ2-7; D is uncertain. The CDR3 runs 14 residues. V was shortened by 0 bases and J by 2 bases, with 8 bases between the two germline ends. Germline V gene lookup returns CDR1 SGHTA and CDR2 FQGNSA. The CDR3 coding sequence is TGTGCCAGCAGCTTAGCGGCGGAAGCCTACGAGCAGTACTTC. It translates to CASSLAAEAYEQYF.

The CDR3 DNA reads as TGTGCCAGCAGCTACTGGGTAAACCGGGGACTAGCGGATCCCTACGAGCAGTACTTC. This gives the protein CASSYWVNRGLADPYEQYF. V gene TRBV11-2 combines with J gene TRBJ2-7, with 11 bases identical to TRBD2. From germline, CDR1 is SGHAT and CDR2 FQNNGV. The V and J ends lost 4 bases and 2 bases, in that order; junction bases with no gene match: 16. The CDR3 has 19 amino acids.

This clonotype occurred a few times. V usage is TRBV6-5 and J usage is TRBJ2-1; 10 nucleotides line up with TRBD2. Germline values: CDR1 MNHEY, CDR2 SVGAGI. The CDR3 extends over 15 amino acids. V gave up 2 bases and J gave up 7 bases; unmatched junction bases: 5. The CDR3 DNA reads TGTGCCAGCAGTTACCGAGCGGGAGGGGGGAATGAGCAGTTCTTC. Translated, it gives CASSYRAGGGNEQFF.

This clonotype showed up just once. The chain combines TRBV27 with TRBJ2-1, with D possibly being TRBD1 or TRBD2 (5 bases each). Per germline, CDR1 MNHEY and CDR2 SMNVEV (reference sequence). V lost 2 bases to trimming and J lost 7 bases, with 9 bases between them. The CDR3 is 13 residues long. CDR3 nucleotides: TGTGCCAGCAGTTTAGGTTGGGGGAATGAGCAGTTCTTC. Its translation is CASSLGWGNEQFF.

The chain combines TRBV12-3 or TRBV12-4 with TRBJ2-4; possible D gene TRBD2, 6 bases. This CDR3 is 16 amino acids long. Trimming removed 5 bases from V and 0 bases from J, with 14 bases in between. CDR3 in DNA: TGTGCCAGCAGTCCATTAGCGGCCCTAGCCAAAAACATTCAGTACTTC. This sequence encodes CASSPLAALAKNIQYF.

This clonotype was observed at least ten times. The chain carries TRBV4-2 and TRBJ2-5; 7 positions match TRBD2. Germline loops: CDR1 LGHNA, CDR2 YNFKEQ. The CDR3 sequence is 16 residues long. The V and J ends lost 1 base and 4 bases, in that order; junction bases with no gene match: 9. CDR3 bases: TGTGCCAGCAGCCAAGTGGGGCAGGGAGGGCCAGAGACCCAGTACTTC. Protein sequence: CASSQVGQGGPETQYF.

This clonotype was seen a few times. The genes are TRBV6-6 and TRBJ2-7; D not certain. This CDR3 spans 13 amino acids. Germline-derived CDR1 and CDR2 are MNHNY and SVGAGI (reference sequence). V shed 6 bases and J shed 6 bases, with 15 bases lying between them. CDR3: CASSRLDLSEQYF. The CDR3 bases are TGTGCCAGCAGCCGCCTCGACCTGAGCGAGCAGTACTTC.